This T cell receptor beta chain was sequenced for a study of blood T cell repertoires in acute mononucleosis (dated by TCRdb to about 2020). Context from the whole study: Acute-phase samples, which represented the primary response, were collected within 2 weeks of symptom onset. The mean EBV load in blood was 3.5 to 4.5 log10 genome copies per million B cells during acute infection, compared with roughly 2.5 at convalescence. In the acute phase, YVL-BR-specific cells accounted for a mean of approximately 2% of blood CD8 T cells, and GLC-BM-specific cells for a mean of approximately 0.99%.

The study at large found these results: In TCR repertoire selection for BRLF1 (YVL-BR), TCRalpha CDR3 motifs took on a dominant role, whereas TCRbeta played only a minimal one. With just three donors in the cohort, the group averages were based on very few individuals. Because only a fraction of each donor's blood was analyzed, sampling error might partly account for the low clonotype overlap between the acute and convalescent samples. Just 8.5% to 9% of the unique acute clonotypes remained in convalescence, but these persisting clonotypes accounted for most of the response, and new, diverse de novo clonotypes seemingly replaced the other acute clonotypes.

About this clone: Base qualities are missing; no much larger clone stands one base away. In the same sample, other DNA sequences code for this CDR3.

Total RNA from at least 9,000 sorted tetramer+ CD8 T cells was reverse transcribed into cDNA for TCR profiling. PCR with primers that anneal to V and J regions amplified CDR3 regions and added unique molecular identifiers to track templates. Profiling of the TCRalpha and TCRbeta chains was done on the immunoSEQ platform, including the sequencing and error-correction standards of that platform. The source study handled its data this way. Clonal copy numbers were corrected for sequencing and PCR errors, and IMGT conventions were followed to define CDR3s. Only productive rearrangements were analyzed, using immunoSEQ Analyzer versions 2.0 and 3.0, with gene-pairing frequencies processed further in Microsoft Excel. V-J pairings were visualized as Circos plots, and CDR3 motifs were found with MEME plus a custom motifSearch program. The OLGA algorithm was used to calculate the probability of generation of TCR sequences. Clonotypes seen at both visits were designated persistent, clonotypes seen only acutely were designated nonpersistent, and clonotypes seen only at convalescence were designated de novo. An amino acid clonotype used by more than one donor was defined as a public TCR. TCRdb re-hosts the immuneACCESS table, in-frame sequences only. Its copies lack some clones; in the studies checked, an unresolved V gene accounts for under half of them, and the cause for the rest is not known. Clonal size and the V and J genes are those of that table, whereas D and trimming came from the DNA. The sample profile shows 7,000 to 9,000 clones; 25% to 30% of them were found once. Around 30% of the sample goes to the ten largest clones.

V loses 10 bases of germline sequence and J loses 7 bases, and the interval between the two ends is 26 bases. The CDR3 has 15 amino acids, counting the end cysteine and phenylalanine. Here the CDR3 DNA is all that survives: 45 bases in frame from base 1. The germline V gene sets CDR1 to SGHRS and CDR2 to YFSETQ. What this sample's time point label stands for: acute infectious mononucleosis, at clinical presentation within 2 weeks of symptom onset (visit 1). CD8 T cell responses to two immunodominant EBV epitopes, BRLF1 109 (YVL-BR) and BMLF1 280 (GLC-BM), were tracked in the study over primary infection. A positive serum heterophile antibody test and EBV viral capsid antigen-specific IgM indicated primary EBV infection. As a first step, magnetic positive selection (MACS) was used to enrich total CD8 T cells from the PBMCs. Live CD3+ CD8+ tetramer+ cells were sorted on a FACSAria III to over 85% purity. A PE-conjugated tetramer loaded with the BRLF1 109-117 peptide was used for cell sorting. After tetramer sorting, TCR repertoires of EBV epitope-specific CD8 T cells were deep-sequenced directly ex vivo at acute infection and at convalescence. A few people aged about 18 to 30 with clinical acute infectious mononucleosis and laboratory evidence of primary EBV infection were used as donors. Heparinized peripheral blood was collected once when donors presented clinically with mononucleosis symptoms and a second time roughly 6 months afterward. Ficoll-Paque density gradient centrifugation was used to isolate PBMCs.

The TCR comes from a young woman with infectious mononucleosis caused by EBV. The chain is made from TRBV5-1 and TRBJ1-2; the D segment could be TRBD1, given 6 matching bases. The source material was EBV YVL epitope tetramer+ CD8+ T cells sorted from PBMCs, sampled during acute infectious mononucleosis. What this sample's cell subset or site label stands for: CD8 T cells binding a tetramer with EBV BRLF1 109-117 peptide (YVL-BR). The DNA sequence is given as TGCGCCCGCCGCTTGGCCGGGGGGGGCCCAAGTGGCTACACCTTC. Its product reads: CARRLAGGGPSGYTF.